The present T cell receptor (beta chain) was sequenced within a study of CD8+CD57+ T cells in acquired aplastic anemia. The study profiled TCR beta VDJ and CDR3 using genomic DNA as template. TCRdb re-called the reads with MiXCR, one entry per CDR3 protein. Altogether about 110,000 distinct CDR3 sequences are present, 50% to 65% being singletons, with the ten largest covering around a third. With V trimmed by 5 bases and J by 9 bases, 4 bases remained unmatched. CDR3 length: 13 residues. The V gene's germline CDR1 is WNHNN and CDR2 SYGVQD (reference sequence). The chain joins TRBV10-1 to TRBJ2-3; 11 nucleotides agree with TRBD1. The specimen sequenced was sorted CD4+, CD8+, or CD8+CD57+ T cells (not recorded which) from PBMCs. This sequence was found in a human donor in good health, serving as a control. The CDR3 coding sequence is TGCGCCAGCAGTTCCGGGACAGGGGGGACGCAGTATTTT. It codes for CASSSGTGGTQYF.